Below are 21 T cell receptor beta chains sequenced from a single sample in a study of OX40 agonist ivuxolimab in advanced cancers. Method: immunoSEQ multiplex PCR; TCRdb's copy keeps in-frame clones and lacks some. The table records under 40,000 clones, around 80% of them present only once. Source: CD4+ or CD8+ T cells sorted from blood, taken in a trial of the OX40 agonist ivuxolimab. The receptors shown here come from an adult with an advanced solid tumor such as melanoma, head and neck, liver or kidney cancer.

The chain links TRBV11-2 to TRBJ2-2, with D tentatively TRBD1 (5 bases). The CDR3 has 13 amino acids. CDR1 SGHAT and CDR2 FQNNGV come from the germline V gene. With 2 bases removed from V and 6 bases from J, the gap between germline ends came to 7 bases. CDR3 amino acids: CASSLSGSGELFF. Here the CDR3 DNA reads TGTGCCAGCAGCTTATCAGGGTCCGGGGAGCTGTTTTTT.

The rearrangement uses TRBV6-1 and TRBJ2-7; TRBD1 matches at 11 bases. CDR1 MNHNS and CDR2 SASEGT come from the germline V gene. This CDR3 has 14 residues. With V trimmed by 5 bases and J by 5 bases, 5 bases remained unmatched. The CDR3 DNA reads TGTGCCAGCAGTAACCGGGACAGGGGGAACGAGCAGTACTTC. The encoded protein is CASSNRDRGNEQYF.

Details on this clone: One end of the junction fails to match germline, which may point to a read error. This chain links TRBV6-1 with TRBJ1-5; D is ambiguous. The CDR3 is 15 amino acids. Germline V lookup: CDR1 MNHNS, CDR2 SASEGT. The CDR3 sequence: CANSEGQVENQPQHF. The CDR3 nucleotides are TGTGCCAACAGTGAAGGGCAGGTCGAGAATCAGCCCCAGCATTTT.

The chain recombines TRBV7-9 with TRBJ2-5, with 7 bases lining up with TRBD2. The trim removed 6 bases at V and 4 bases at J, leaving 8 bases unmatched. CDR3 length: 14 residues. Germline V gene lookup returns CDR1 SEHNR and CDR2 FQNEAQ (reference sequence). CDR3 region: CASRSGPGGETQYF. Here the CDR3 DNA reads TGTGCCAGCAGGTCCGGTCCGGGAGGAGAGACCCAGTACTTC.

This clone was picked up a small number of times. The gene calls are TRBV7-9 and TRBJ2-3; TRBD2 matches at 10 bases. The CDR3 runs to 15 residues. In germline, CDR1 is SEHNR, CDR2 FQNEAQ (reference sequence). The V segment lost 3 bases and the J segment 5 bases; nucleotides outside the gene matches: 5. CDR3 in DNA: TGTGCCAGCAGCTTTCTAGCGGGGGAGGTAGATACGCAGTATTTT. As protein: CASSFLAGEVDTQYF.

The gene calls are TRBV4-1 and TRBJ2-1; no firm D call. The CDR3 covers 14 residues. Looked up from germline, CDR1 is MGHRA and CDR2 is YSYEKL. V was shortened by 1 base and J by 5 bases, with 9 bases between the two germline ends. CDR3 DNA sequence: TGCGCCAGCAGCCAAGGTGGGTCTCACAATGAGCAGTTCTTC. It translates to CASSQGGSHNEQFF.

In this sample, this clone turned up a few times. The V gene is TRBV5-1, the J gene TRBJ2-7, with 10 bases identical to TRBD2. The germline V gene has CDR1 SGHRS and CDR2 YFSETQ. The junction had 5 bases not matched to a gene; V was cut back by 5 bases and J by 3 bases. The CDR3 runs 14 residues. CDR3 sequence: CASRFRTSGYEQYF. As DNA, the CDR3 is TGCGCCAGCAGGTTTCGGACTAGCGGCTACGAGCAGTACTTC. The full variable domain, rest sourced from reference TRBV5-1 and TRBJ2-7, is KAGVTQTPRYLIKTRGQQVTLSCSPISGHRSVSWYQQTPGQGLQFLFEYFSETQRNKGNFPGRFSGRQFSNSRSEMNVSTLELGDSALYLCASRFRTSGYEQYFGPGTRLTVT.

This chain links TRBV7-6 with TRBJ2-5, with 8 bases identical to TRBD1. The J call may be in error: the DNA end matches TRBJ2-7 better. Germline CDR1 SGHVS, CDR2 FNYEAQ. This CDR3 is 14 amino acids long. CDR3 DNA sequence: TGTGCCAGCAGCGTTGGGACAGGTCCCTACGAGCAGTACTTC. Protein: CASSVGTGPYEQYF.

The chain couples TRBV10-2 to TRBJ2-2, with a tentative D call TRBD2 (5 bases). Germline V gene data show CDR1 as WSHSY and CDR2 as SAAADI. V was clipped by 6 bases and J by 11 bases, with 16 bases between them. The CDR3 is 13 amino acids. The CDR3 loop is CASSPQDSGELFF. The DNA for the CDR3 is TGCGCCAGCAGCCCCCAGGACTCAGGAGAGCTGTTTTTT.

The genes are TRBV7-6 and TRBJ2-3; TRBD1 aligns across 7 bases. This CDR3 contains 17 residues. CDR1 is SGHVS and CDR2 is FNYEAQ in the germline V gene. V lost 0 bases to trimming and J lost 5 bases; unmatched junction nucleotides: 11. CDR3: CASSLASAGGVLDTQYF. The CDR3, as DNA: TGTGCCAGCAGCTTAGCCAGTGCAGGGGGTGTTTTAGATACGCAGTATTTT. The complete variable domain, with remaining parts taken from reference TRBV7-6 and TRBJ2-3, reads GAGVSQSPRYKVTKRGQDVALRCDPISGHVSLYWYRQALGQGPEFLTYFNYEAQQDKSGLPNDRFSAERPEGSISTLTIQRTEQRDSAMYRCASSLASAGGVLDTQYFGPGTRLTVL.

The genes are TRBV28 and TRBJ1-1; D call uncertain. CDR1 is MDHEN, CDR2 SYDVKM, per germline. Deletions cut 8 bases from V and 4 bases from J, with 8 bases between. The CDR3 length is 11 residues. CDR3 amino acids: CASVAGTEAFF. CDR3 coding DNA: TGTGCCAGCGTGGCGGGCACTGAAGCTTTCTTT.

The chain carries TRBV4-1 and TRBJ1-2, with a weak D call TRBD1 (5 bases). V was clipped by 4 bases and J by 10 bases, with 10 bases between them. The length of the CDR3 is 11 residues. In germline, CDR1 is MGHRA, CDR2 YSYEKL. For the CDR3, the DNA is TGCGCCAGCAGCCGAGACAGAAACTACACCTTC. Protein: CASSRDRNYTF.

There are a few counts of this clone. The chain employs TRBV7-3 and TRBJ2-7; no firm D call. From germline, CDR1 is SGHTA and CDR2 FQGTGA. The CDR3 runs to 13 residues. V dropped 6 bases and J dropped 1 base, with 10 bases sitting between them. This chain's CDR3 is CASSGVVSYEQYF. The CDR3, as DNA: TGTGCCAGCAGTGGGGTAGTGTCCTACGAGCAGTACTTC.

This CDR3 is CASSPQTTGTGNEKLFF. CDR3 sequence (DNA): TGTGCCAGCTCACCTCAAACTACCGGGACAGGGAATGAAAAACTGTTTTTT. The rearrangement joins TRBV18 to TRBJ1-4; the match to TRBD1 covers 9 bases. Trimming at V came to 3 bases and at J to 5 bases, leaving 10 bases not matched to a gene. Germline V gene lookup returns CDR1 KGHSH and CDR2 LQKENI. The CDR3 spans 17 residues.

The J gene is TRBJ1-4, the V gene TRBV28; D remains unclear. V was trimmed by 7 bases and J by 5 bases, leaving 20 bases between them. The CDR3 loop spans 16 amino acids. Germline V gives CDR1 MDHEN, CDR2 SYDVKM. The CDR3 loop reads CASKLTPVPGNEKLFF. CDR3 nucleotides: TGTGCCAGCAAGCTAACCCCGGTTCCCGGGAATGAAAAACTGTTTTTT.

The chain has TRBV11-1 and TRBJ1-1; perhaps TRBD1 as D (6 bases). Germline CDR1 and CDR2: SGHAT and FQDESV (reference sequence). This CDR3 comprises 16 residues. Between the trimmed V and J ends, which lost 0 bases and 7 bases, there was a span of 18 bases. CDR3 loop: CASSLAGALTRGEAFF. DNA for the CDR3: TGTGCCAGCAGCTTAGCGGGGGCCCTGACGCGTGGTGAAGCTTTCTTT.

This clone was detected only once. The chain employs TRBV29-1 and TRBJ1-2; tentative D call: TRBD1 (6 bases). Per germline, CDR1 SQVTM and CDR2 ANQGSEA. The CDR3 is made up of 12 amino acids. Trimming took off 5 bases at V and 4 bases at J, with 11 bases between the two ends. Here the CDR3 DNA reads TGCAGCGTTTCAACAGGGTCCTATGGCTACACCTTC. Its protein is CSVSTGSYGYTF. The variable domain in full, completed from reference TRBV29-1 and TRBJ1-2, reads SAVISQKPSRDICQRGTSLTIQCQVDSQVTMMFWYRQQPGQSLTLIATANQGSEATYESGFVIDKFPISRPNLTFSTLTVSNMSPEDSSIYLCSVSTGSYGYTFGSGTRLTVV.

The chain carries TRBV9 and TRBJ2-1; 16 bases fit TRBD2. V shed 4 bases, J shed 0 bases, and the junction held 4 bases outside the gene matches. Germline CDR1 reads SGDLS; CDR2 reads YYNGEE. The CDR3 spans 18 residues. CDR3 protein: CASSSGLAGGGSYNEQFF. The CDR3 DNA reads TGTGCCAGCAGCTCGGGACTAGCGGGAGGGGGCTCCTACAATGAGCAGTTCTTC.

V usage is TRBV5-1 and J usage is TRBJ2-7; TRBD2 matches 7 bases. CDR1 SGHRS and CDR2 YFSETQ come from the germline V gene. This CDR3 comprises 15 residues. Trimming at V came to 0 bases and at J to 2 bases, leaving 5 bases not matched to a gene. CDR3 protein: CASSLASGAPYEQYF. The DNA of the CDR3 is TGCGCCAGCAGCTTGGCGAGCGGGGCCCCCTACGAGCAGTACTTC.

This chain joins TRBV7-9 and TRBJ2-6; D not certain. The CDR3 consists of 16 residues. The V gene lost 1 base and the J gene lost 0 bases, with 7 bases spanning the gap. Germline V gene sequence: CDR1 SEHNR, CDR2 FQNEAQ (reference sequence). The CDR3 reads CASSLVSLSGANVLTF. As DNA, the CDR3 is TGTGCCAGCAGCTTAGTTAGCCTCTCTGGGGCCAACGTCCTGACTTTC.

The chain is built from TRBV6-5 and TRBJ2-1, with 7 nucleotides matching TRBD2. The CDR3 length is 14 residues. Germline CDR1 MNHEY, CDR2 SVGAGI. V dropped 6 bases and J dropped 7; count of bases not matched to a gene: 9. CDR3 nucleotides: TGTGCCAGCAGCCAAGATAACGGGGGGAATGAGCAGTTCTTC. Protein product: CASSQDNGGNEQFF.